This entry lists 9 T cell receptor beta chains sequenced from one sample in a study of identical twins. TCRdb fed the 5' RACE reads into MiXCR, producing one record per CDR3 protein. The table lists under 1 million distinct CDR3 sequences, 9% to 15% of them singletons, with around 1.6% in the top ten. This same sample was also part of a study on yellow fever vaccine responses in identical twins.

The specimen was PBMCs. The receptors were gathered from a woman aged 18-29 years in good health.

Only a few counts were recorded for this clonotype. The CDR3 protein is CASSPRRRWNEQFF. For the CDR3, the DNA is TGTGCCAGCTCACCACGGAGGCGGTGGAATGAGCAGTTCTTC. The rearrangement joins TRBV18 to TRBJ2-1; weak D call: TRBD2 (5 bases). This CDR3 is 14 amino acids long. Trimming took 1 base from V and 7 from J, leaving 11 bases between them. Germline CDR1 and CDR2: KGHSH and LQKENI.

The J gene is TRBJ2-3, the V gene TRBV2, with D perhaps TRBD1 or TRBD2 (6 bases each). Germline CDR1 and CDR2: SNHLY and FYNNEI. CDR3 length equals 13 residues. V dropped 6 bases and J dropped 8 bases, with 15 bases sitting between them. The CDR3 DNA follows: TGTGCCAGCAGGGGGGGCTGGGGAGGTACGCAGTATTTT. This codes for CASRGGWGGTQYF. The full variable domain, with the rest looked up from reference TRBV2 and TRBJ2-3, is EPEVTQTPSHQVTQMGQEVILRCVPISNHLYFYWYRQILGQKVEFLVSFYNNEISEKSEIFDDQFSVERPDGSNFTLKIRSTKLEDSAMYFCASRGGWGGTQYFGPGTRLTVL.

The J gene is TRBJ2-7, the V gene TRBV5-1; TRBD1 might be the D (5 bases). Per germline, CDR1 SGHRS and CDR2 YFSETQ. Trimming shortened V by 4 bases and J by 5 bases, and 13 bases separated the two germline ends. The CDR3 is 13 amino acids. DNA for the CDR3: TGCGCCAGCAGCCTCCCAACCAGGGACGAGCAGTACTTC. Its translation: CASSLPTRDEQYF.

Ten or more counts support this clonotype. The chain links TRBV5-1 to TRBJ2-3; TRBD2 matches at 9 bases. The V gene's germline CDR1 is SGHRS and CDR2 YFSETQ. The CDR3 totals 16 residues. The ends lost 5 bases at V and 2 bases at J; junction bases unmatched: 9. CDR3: CASSRKAGGPTDTQYF. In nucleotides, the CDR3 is TGCGCCAGCAGTCGAAAAGCGGGAGGCCCCACAGATACGCAGTATTTT.

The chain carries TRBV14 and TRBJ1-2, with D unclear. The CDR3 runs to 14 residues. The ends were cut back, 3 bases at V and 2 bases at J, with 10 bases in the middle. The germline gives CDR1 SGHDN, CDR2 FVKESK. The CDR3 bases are TGTGCCAGCAGCCAGGCGGGGTGGAACTATGGCTACACCTTC. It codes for CASSQAGWNYGYTF.

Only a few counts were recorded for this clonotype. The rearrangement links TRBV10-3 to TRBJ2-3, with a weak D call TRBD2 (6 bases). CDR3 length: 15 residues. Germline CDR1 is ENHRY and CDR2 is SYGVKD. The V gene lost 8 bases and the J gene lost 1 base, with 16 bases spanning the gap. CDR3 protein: CAIRVLSGRTDTQYF. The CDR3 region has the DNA TGTGCCATCCGAGTTCTAAGCGGGCGCACAGATACGCAGTATTTT.

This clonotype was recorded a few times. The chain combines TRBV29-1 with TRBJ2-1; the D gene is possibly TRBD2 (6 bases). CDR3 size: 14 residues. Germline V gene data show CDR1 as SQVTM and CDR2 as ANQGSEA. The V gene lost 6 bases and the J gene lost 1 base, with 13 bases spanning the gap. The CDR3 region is CSVATGTSYNEQFF. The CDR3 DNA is TGCAGCGTAGCTACCGGGACTTCCTACAATGAGCAGTTCTTC.

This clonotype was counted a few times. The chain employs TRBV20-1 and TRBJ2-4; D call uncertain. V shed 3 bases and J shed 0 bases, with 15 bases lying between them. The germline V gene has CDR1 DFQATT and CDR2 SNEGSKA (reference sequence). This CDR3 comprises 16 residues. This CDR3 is CSASSQDPLAKNIQYF. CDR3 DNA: TGCAGTGCTAGTTCTCAGGACCCCCTAGCCAAAAACATTCAGTACTTC.

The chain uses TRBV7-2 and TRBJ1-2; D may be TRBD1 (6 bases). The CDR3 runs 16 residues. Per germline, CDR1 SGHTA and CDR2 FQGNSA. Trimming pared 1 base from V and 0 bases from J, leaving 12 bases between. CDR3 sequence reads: CASSLGIQGANYGYTF. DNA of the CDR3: TGTGCCAGCAGCTTAGGGATACAGGGAGCTAACTATGGCTACACCTTC.